What follows describes a single T cell receptor beta chain. The antigen it recognizes is unknown. It has no much larger one-base neighbor in the sample; base qualities were not kept. This specimen comes from a study of cytomegalovirus exposure and HLA in healthy donors (dated by TCRdb to between 2016 and 2019). Background on the whole study: A later analysis indicated that the 95 to 150 validation repertoires were generated on the platform also employed for the 670 or so repertoires of the first cohort. The study aimed to test whether signatures of past pathogen exposure could be identified by cataloging public T cell receptors. Besides the first cohort of around 670 subjects, a separate validation cohort made up of over 100 different subjects was used. The study combined high-throughput TCR immunosequencing, statistical association of individual TCRs with disease status, and machine learning to predict cytomegalovirus infection status. The paper as a whole reports these results and caveats: In a later analysis, TCRs clustered in the first cohort were found to also tend to co-occur in the approximately 120 validation repertoires, with about 93% of cluster scores above 0. Three of the identified cytomegalovirus-associated TCR beta chains were confirmed in vitro to be specific for cytomegalovirus antigens. The study listed 150 to 200 TCR beta chains as associated with cytomegalovirus. While some public TCRs were present in many individuals, most TCR sequences turned up only very rarely across donors. A later analysis had no HLA typing for the validation cohort, so co-occurrence there was scored across all 120 repertoires. The authors suggested that the approach could potentially be generalized to other disease states and immunological phenotypes. Cytomegalovirus status was reported to be diagnosed by the classifier with high specificity and sensitivity in both the original and validation cohorts.

Libraries were built with the immunoSEQ multiplex PCR assay. In the source study's methods: To diagnose cytomegalovirus status from the catalog of TCR beta chain sequences, a statistical classification framework was built. TCRdb took over this immuneACCESS table, retaining in-frame rearrangements with V and J assigned. Such tables are incomplete; in checked studies, under half of the missing clones stem from an unresolved V gene, and the remainder is unexplained. The V and J calls and clone size come from that table; D and trimming were worked out from the DNA. The sample profile shows approximately 190,000 clones; more than 65% of them were found once. Around 15% of the sample is taken by the ten largest. CDR1 SNHLY and CDR2 FYNNEI were looked up in the germline V gene. The cysteine opens and the phenylalanine closes a CDR3 of 14 amino acids. The sequence is cut down to CDR3 DNA, 42 bases in frame from base 1. V drops 7 bases and J drops 8 bases, leaving 18 bases in between.

Donors formed part of the validation cohort, which comprised over a hundred subjects and was distinct from the first cohort of 690 or so subjects. Sequencing was performed on PBMCs. The sequence is built from TRBV2 and TRBJ2-4, with TRBD2 perhaps the D gene, on 7 matching bases. The TCR originated in a woman in her 30s in good health and CMV-seropositive. The nucleotide sequence reads as follows: TGTGCCAGCATTAGGGGGGGCCGAGGGGACATTCAGTACTTC. It specifies CASIRGGRGDIQYF.